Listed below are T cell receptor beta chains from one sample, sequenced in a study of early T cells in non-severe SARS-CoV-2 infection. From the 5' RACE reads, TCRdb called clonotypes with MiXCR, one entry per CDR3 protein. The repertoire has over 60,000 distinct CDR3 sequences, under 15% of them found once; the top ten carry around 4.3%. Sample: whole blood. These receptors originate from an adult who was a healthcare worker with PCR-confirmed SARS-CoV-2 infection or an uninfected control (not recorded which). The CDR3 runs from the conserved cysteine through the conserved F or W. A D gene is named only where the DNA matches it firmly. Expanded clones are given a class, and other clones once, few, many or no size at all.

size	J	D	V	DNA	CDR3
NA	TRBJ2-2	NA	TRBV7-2	TGTGCCAGCAGCTTTTCTCAGGGTCACACCGGGGAGCTGTTTTTT	CASSFSQGHTGELFF
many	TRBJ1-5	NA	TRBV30	TGTGCCTGGGACCGGGCAGACAATCAGCCCCAGCATTTT	CAWDRADNQPQHF
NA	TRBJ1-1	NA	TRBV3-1	TGTGCCAGCAGTCTCGGACCGCGGGGCCACACTGAAGCTTTCTTT	CASSLGPRGHTEAFF
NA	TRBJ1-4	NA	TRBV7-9	TGTGCCAGCCGAAGGGGGAACTACGCTAATGAAAAACTGTTTTTT	CASRRGNYANEKLFF
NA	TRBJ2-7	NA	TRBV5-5	TGTGCCAGCAGCTTGGCCGGCACCTCCTACGAGCAGTACTTC	CASSLAGTSYEQYF
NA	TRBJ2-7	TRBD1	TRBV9	TGTGCCAGCAGCGTAGGGACAGGAGTCTACGAGCAGTACTTC	CASSVGTGVYEQYF
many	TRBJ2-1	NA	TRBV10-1	TGCGCCAGCAGGGAAATAATGGACTCCGAACCCAATGAGCAGTTCTTC	CASREIMDSEPNEQFF
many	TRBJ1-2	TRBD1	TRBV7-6	TGTGCCAGCAGCCCGGGACAGACTTATGGCTACACCTTC	CASSPGQTYGYTF
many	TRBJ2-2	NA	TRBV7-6	TGTGCCAGGGCCGGCGGGGAGCTGTTTTTT	CARAGGELFF
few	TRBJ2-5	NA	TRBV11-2	TGTGCCAGCAGCTTAAACCCAGTCCCCCGGGGCGAGACCCAGTACTTC	CASSLNPVPRGETQYF
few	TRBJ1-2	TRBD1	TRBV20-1	TGCAATCCGGACAGGGTGGGCGGCTACACCTTC	CNPDRVGGYTF
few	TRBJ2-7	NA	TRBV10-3	TGTGCCATCAGTGAGTCATCGGGGAGGCACGAGCAGTACTTC	CAISESSGRHEQYF
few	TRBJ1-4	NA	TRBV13	TGTGCCAGCAGGTTCGGGCTGCCTAATGAAAAACTGTTTTTT	CASRFGLPNEKLFF
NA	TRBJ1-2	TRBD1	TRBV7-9	TGTGCCAGCAGCTACAGAACAGGGGGCTCTGACTATGGCTACACCTTC	CASSYRTGGSDYGYTF
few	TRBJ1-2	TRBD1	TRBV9	TGTGCCAGCAGCGTAACAGGGGCCTATGGCTACACCTTC	CASSVTGAYGYTF
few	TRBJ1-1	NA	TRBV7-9	TGTGCCAGCAGCTTTCTCCCGGACAATTTGAACACTGAAGCTTTCTTT	CASSFLPDNLNTEAFF
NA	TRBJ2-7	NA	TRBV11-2	TGTGCCAGCAGCTTACTCATCGACTACGAGCAGTACTTC	CASSLLIDYEQYF
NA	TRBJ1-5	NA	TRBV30	TGTGCCTGGAGTGTAGACAGCAAGGCACCCCAGCATTTT	CAWSVDSKAPQHF
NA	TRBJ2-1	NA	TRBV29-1	TGCAGCGCCTCCGGGCGGGGCACCTCCTACAATGAGCAGTTCTTC	CSASGRGTSYNEQFF
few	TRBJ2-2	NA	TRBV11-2	TGTGCCAGCAGGTCGGGGAGGAACACCGGGGAGCTGTTTTTT	CASRSGRNTGELFF
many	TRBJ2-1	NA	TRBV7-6	TGTGCCAGCAGCTTAGGGATCTACAATGAGCAGTTCTTC	CASSLGIYNEQFF
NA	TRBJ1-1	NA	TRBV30	TGTGCCTGGAGTAAGGGGGTAACTGAAGCTTTCTTT	CAWSKGVTEAFF
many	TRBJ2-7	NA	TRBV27	TGTGCCAGCAGTTCTCCCTACGAGCAGTACTTC	CASSSPYEQYF
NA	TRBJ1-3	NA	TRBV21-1	TGTGCCAGCAGCATCCCAAGATTCTTGGGGGGAAACACCATATATTTT	CASSIPRFLGGNTIYF
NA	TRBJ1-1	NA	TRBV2	TGTGCCAGCAGTGAGCCCCAGGCAGTGAACACTGAAGCTTTCTTT	CASSEPQAVNTEAFF
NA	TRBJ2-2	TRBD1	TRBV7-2	TGTGCCAGCAGCTTAGTGGGCAGGGGGACGAACACCGGGGAGCTGTTTTTT	CASSLVGRGTNTGELFF
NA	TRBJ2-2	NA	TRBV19	TGTGCCAGTAGTATTACGTCCGGGGAGCTGTTTTTT	CASSITSGELFF
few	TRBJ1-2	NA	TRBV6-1	TGTGCCAGCAGTGAAGCGCTGAATTTTCTGAACTATGGCTACACCTTC	CASSEALNFLNYGYTF
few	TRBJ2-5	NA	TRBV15	TGTGCCACCAGCAGAGATCAGCGTTTCCAAGAGACCCAGTACTTC	CATSRDQRFQETQYF
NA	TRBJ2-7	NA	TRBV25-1	TGTGCCAGCACATACACCGGCGGACAGAGTGTGTACTTC	CASTYTGGQSVYF
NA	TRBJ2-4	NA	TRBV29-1	TGCAGCGTTGAGGAGGGGGAGGGGCGCATTCAGTACTTC	CSVEEGEGRIQYF
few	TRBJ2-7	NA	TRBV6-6	TGTGCCAGCAGTTACTCGTGGGAGCAGTACTTC	CASSYSWEQYF
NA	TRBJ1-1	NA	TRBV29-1	TGCAGCGTTGAATGGGGGGCGAATGAAGCTTTCTTT	CSVEWGANEAFF
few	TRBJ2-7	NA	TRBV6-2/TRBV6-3	TGTGCCAGCACTTCGACAGCCGCCTACGAGCAGTACTTC	CASTSTAAYEQYF
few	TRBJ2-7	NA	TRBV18	TGTGCCAGCTCACCGACCTCGAACTCCTACGAGCAGTACTTC	CASSPTSNSYEQYF
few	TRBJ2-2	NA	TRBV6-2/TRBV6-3	TGTGCCAGTCGCACAGGGTGGGCCGGGGAGCTGTTTTTT	CASRTGWAGELFF
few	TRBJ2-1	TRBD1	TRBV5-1	TGCGCCAGCAGCGTGTTCCCACCGGGACAGAAATACAATGAGCAGTTCTTC	CASSVFPPGQKYNEQFF
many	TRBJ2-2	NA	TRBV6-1	TGTGCCAGTAGATTGGGGACGGTGAACACCGGGGAGCTGTTTTTT	CASRLGTVNTGELFF
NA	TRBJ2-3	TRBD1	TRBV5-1	TGCGCCAGCAGCCGGACGGCAACCTCAGGGGGAGATACGCAGTATTTT	CASSRTATSGGDTQYF
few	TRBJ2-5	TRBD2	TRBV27	TGTGCCAGCAGTTCCGGACTAGCGGGGTTGCAAGAGACCCAGTACTTC	CASSSGLAGLQETQYF
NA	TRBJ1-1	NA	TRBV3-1	TGTGCCAGCAGCCAGACAGCGAACACTGAAGCTTTCTTT	CASSQTANTEAFF
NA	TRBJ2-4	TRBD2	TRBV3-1	TGTGCCAGCAGCCGGAGGAGCGGGGGAACCAAAAACATTCAGTACTTC	CASSRRSGGTKNIQYF
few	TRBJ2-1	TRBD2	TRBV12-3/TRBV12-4	TGTGCCAGCAACCTGATGTGGCTAGCGGAAGTGAATGAGCAGTTCTTC	CASNLMWLAEVNEQFF
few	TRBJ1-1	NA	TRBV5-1	TGCGCCAGCAGCTTACGGACAGAGTTGAACACTGAAGCTTTCTTT	CASSLRTELNTEAFF